A selection of T cell receptor beta chains follows, all from one sample in a study of cytomegalovirus exposure and HLA in healthy donors. TCRdb's copy holds only in-frame clones and misses some; the assay was immunoSEQ multiplex PCR. Of 200,000 or so clones listed, more than 80% are singletons. Sequences were obtained from PBMCs. Receptors were obtained from a man between 18 and 29 years old in good health and CMV-seropositive. Each CDR3 is given with its conserved first and last residue. The order of the fields is V gene, J gene, clone size, D gene, CDR3 DNA, CDR3 protein. The D gene is left open where the match is weak. Some rows have no size entry. The others give once, few or many, or a class for an expanded clone.

V: TRBV6-1
J: TRBJ1-2
size: NA
D: NA
DNA: TGTGCCAGCAGTGAAGCGGGAGTGGCCGAAAGCTACACCTTC
CDR3: CASSEAGVAESYTF

V: TRBV30
J: TRBJ1-5
size: NA
D: NA
DNA: TGTGCCTGGAAAGCAGGATTCAATCAGCCCCAGCATTTT
CDR3: CAWKAGFNQPQHF

V: TRBV25-1
J: TRBJ2-5
size: NA
D: TRBD1
DNA: TGTGCCAGCAGTGCCCGGGACAGGGGACTGGCAGAGACCCAGTACTTC
CDR3: CASSARDRGLAETQYF

V: TRBV5-6
J: TRBJ1-2
size: NA
D: NA
DNA: TGTGCCAGCAGTATTTGGGCGGGGCCCTACACCTTC
CDR3: CASSIWAGPYTF

V: TRBV7-9
J: TRBJ2-3
size: NA
D: NA
DNA: TGTGCCAGCCACCCAGGCGGCACAGATACGCAGTATTTT
CDR3: CASHPGGTDTQYF

V: TRBV5-1
J: TRBJ2-7
size: many
D: TRBD2
DNA: TGCGCCAGCAGCTTGGCTCTAGCGGGAGGCTACGAGCAGTACTTC
CDR3: CASSLALAGGYEQYF

V: TRBV5-1
J: TRBJ1-1
size: NA
D: TRBD1
DNA: TGCGCCAGCGGCCGGGACAGTGAGTTTTCGTCGTCAGCTTTCTTT
CDR3: CASGRDSEFSSSAFF

V: TRBV7-3
J: TRBJ2-1
size: NA
D: TRBD2
DNA: TGTGCCAGCAGCTCGGGACTAGTTACAAATGAGCAGTTCTTC
CDR3: CASSSGLVTNEQFF

V: TRBV6-5
J: TRBJ2-1
size: many
D: TRBD1
DNA: TGTGCCAGCAGTTCCGGACAGGGGACTTACAATGAGCAGTTCTTC
CDR3: CASSSGQGTYNEQFF

V: TRBV7-2
J: TRBJ2-7
size: NA
D: TRBD1
DNA: TGTGCCAGCAGCTTAGCAAGGGGGACAGGGGGCGAGCAGTACTTC
CDR3: CASSLARGTGGEQYF